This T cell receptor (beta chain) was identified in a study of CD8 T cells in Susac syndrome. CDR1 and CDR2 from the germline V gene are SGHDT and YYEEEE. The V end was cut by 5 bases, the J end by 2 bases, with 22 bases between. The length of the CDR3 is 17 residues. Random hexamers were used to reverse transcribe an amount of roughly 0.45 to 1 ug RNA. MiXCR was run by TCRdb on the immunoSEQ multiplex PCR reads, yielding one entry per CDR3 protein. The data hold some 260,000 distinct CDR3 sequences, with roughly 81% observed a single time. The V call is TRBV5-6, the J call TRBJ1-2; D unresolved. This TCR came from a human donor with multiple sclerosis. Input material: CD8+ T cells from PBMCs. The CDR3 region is CASSHPSFRTGNYGYTF. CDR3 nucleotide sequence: TGTGCCAGCAGTCATCCCTCATTTAGGACGGGAAACTATGGCTACACCTTC.